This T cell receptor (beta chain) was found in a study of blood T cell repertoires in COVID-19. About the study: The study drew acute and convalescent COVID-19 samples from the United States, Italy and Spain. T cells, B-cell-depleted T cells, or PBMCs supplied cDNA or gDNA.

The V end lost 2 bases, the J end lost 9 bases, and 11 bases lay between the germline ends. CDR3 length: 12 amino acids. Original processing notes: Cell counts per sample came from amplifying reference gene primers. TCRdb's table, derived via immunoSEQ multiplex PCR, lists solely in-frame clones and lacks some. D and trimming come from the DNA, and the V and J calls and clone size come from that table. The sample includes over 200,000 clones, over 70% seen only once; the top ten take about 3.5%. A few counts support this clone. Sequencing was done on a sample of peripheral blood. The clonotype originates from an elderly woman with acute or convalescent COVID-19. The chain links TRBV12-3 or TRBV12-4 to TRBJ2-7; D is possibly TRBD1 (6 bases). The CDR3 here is CASSLSGVVQYF. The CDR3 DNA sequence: TGTGCCAGCAGTTTATCAGGGGTTGTGCAGTACTTC.